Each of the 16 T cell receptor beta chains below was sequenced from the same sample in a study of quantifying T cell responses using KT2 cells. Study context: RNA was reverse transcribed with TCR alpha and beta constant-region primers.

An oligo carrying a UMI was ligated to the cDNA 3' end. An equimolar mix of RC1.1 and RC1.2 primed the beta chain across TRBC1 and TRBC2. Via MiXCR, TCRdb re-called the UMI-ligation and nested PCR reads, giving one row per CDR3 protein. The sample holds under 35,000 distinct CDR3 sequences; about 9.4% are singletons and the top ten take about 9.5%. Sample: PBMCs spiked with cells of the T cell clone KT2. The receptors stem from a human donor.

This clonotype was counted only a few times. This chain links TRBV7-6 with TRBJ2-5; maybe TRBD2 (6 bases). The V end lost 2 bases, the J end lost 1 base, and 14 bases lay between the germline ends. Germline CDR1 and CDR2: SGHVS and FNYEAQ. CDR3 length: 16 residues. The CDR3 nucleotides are TGTGCCAGCAGCTTAAAGACTAGGAACTTCCAAGAGACCCAGTACTTC. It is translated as CASSLKTRNFQETQYF.

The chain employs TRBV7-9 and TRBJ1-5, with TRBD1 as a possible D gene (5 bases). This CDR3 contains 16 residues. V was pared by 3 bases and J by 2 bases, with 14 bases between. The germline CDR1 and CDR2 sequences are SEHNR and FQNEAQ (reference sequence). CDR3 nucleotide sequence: TGTGCCAGCAGCTTGGACGGGACGGCCCGCAATCAGCCCCAGCATTTT. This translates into CASSLDGTARNQPQHF.

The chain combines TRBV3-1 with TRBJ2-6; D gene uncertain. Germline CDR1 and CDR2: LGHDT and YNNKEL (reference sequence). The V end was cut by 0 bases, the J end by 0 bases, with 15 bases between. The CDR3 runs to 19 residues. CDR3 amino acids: CASSQDIGGMYSGANVLTF. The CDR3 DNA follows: TGTGCCAGCAGCCAAGATATCGGCGGCATGTACTCTGGGGCCAACGTCCTGACTTTC.

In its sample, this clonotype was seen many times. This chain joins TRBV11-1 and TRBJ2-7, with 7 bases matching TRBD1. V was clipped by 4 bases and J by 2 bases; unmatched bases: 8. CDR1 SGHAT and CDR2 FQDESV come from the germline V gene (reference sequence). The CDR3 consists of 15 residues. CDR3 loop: CASSSIRDRAYEQYF. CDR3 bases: TGTGCCAGCAGCTCAATCCGGGACAGAGCCTACGAGCAGTACTTC.

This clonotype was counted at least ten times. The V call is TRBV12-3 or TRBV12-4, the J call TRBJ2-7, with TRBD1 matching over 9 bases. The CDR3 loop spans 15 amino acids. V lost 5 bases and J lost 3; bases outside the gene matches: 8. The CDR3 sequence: CASSPRDRVGYEQYF. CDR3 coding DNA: TGTGCCAGCAGTCCCCGGGACAGGGTGGGCTACGAGCAGTACTTC.

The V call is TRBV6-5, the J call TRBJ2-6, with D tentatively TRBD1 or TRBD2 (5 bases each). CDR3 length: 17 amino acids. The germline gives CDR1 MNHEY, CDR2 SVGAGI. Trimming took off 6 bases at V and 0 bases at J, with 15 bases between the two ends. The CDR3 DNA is TGTGCCAGCAGCGAGGGACCCCCGAGCTCTGGGGCCAACGTCCTGACTTTC. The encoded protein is CASSEGPPSSGANVLTF.

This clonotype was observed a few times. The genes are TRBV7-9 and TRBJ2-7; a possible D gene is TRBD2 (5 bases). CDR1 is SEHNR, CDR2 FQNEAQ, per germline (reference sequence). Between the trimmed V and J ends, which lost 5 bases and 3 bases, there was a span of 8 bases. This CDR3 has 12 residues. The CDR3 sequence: CASSRGFYEQYF. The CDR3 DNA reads TGTGCCAGCAGCCGAGGGTTCTACGAGCAGTACTTC.

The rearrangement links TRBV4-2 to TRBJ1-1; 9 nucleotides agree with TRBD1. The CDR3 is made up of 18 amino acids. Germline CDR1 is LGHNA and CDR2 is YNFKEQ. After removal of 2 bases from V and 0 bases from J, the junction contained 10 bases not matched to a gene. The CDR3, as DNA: TGTGCCAGCAGCCAAAAAACACAGGGGGCACTTATGAACACTGAAGCTTTCTTT. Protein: CASSQKTQGALMNTEAFF.

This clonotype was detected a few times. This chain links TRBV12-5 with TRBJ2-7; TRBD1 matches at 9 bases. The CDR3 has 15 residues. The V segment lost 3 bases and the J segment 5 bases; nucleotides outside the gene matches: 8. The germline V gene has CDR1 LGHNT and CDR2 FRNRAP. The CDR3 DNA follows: TGTGCTAGTGGTTTCACCGGGACAGGGATTCACGAGCAGTACTTC. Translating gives CASGFTGTGIHEQYF.

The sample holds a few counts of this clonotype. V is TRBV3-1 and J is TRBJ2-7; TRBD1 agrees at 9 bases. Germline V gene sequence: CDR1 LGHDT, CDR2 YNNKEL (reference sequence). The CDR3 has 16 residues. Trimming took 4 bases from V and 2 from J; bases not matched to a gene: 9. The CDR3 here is CASSPGGGQGTYEQYF. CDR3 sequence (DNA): TGTGCCAGCAGCCCTGGCGGGGGACAGGGAACCTACGAGCAGTACTTC.

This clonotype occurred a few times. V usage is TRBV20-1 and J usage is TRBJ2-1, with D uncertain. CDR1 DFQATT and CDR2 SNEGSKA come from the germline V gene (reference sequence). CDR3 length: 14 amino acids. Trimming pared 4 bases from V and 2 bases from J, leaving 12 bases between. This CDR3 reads CSAKDTSAYNEQFF. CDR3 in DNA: TGCAGTGCTAAGGATACATCCGCCTACAATGAGCAGTTCTTC.

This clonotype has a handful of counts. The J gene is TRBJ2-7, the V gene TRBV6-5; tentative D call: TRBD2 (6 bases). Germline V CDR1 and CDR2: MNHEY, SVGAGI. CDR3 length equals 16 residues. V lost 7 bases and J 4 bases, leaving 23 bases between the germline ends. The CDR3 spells CASMLFWGDDQYEQYF. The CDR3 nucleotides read TGTGCCAGCATGCTTTTTTGGGGGGACGACCAATACGAGCAGTACTTC.

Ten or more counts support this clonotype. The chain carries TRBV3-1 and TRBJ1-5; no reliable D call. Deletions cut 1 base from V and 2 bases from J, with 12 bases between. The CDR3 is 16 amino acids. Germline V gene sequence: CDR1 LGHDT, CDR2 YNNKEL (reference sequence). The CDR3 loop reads CASSQGTAAGNQPQHF. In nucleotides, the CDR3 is TGTGCCAGCAGCCAAGGTACAGCAGCAGGCAATCAGCCCCAGCATTTT.

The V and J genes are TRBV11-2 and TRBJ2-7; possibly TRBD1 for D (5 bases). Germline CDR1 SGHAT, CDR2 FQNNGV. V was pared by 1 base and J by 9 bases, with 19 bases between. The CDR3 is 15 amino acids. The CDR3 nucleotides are TGTGCCAGCAGCTTAGGCCCCCAGAGGCCGCAGGGGCAGTACTTC. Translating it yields CASSLGPQRPQGQYF.

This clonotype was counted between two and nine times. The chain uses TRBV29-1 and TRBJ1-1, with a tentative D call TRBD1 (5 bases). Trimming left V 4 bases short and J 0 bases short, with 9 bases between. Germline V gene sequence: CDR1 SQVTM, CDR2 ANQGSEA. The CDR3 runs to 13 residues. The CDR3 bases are TGCAGCGTTGCTGGGGGGGTGAACACTGAAGCTTTCTTT. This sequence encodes CSVAGGVNTEAFF.

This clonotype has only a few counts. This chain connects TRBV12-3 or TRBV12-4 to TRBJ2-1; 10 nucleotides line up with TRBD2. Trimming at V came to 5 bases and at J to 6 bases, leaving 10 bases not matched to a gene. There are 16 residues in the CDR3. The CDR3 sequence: CASSVPERGGVNEQFF. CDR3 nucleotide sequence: TGTGCCAGCAGTGTGCCTGAGCGGGGGGGTGTCAATGAGCAGTTCTTC.